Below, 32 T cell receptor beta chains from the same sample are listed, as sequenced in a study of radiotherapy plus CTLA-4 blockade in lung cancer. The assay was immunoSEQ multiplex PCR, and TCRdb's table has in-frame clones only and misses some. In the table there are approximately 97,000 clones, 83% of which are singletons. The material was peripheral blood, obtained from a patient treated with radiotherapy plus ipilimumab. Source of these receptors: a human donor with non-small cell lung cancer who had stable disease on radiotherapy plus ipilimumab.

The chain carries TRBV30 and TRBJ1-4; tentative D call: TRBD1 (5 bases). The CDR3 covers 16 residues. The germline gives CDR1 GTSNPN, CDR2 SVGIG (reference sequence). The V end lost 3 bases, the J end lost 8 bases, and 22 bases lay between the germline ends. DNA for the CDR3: TGTGCCTGGAGGCATAAGACCGGGGGGGGAAAGGAAAAACTGTTTTTT. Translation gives CAWRHKTGGGKEKLFF.

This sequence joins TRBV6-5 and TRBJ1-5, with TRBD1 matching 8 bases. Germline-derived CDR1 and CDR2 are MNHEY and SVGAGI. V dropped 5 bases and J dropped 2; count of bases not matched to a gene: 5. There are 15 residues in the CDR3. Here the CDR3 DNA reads TGTGCCAGCAGTAAAACAGGGGGAGGCAATCAGCCCCAGCATTTT. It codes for CASSKTGGGNQPQHF.

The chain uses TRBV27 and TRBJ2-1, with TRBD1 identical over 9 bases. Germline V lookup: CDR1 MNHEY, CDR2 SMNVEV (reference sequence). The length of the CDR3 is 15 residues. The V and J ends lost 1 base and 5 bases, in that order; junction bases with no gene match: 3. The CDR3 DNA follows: TGTGCCAGCAGTTTATGGGACAGGGCTGACAATGAGCAGTTCTTC. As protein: CASSLWDRADNEQFF.

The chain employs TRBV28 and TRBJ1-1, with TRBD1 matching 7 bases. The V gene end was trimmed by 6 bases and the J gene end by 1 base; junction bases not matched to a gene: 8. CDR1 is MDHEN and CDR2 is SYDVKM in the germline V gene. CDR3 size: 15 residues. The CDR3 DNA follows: TGTGCCAGCAGGGACAGTAGGGGGCGGAACACTGAAGCTTTCTTT. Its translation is CASRDSRGRNTEAFF.

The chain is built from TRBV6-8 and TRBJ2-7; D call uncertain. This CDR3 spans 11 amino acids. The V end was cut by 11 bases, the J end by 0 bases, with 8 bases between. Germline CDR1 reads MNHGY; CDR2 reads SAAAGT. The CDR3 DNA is TGTGCCCTCCCGGGCTCCTACGAGCAGTACTTC. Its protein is CALPGSYEQYF.

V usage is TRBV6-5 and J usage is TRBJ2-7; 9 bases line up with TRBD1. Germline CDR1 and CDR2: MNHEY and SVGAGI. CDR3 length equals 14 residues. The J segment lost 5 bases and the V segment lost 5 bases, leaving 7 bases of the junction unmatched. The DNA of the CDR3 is TGTGCCAGCAGTGACACCGGGACAGGGCACGAGCAGTACTTC. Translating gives CASSDTGTGHEQYF.

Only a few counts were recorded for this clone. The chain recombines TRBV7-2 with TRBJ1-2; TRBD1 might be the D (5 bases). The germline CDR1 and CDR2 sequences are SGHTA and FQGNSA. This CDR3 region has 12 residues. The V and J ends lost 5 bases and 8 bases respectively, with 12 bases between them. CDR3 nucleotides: TGTGCCAGCAGCCCCGGGGGGTCCGGCTACACCTTC. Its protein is CASSPGGSGYTF. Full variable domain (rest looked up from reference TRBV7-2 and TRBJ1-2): GAGVSQSPSNKVTEKGKDVELRCDPISGHTALYWYRQSLGQGLEFLIYFQGNSAPDKSGLPSDRFSAERTGGSVSTLTIQRTQQEDSAVYLCASSPGGSGYTFGSGTRLTVV.

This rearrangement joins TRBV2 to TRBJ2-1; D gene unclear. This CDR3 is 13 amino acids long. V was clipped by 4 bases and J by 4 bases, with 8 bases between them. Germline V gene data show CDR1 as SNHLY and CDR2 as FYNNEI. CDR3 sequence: CASSGANYNEQFF. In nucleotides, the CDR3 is TGTGCCAGCAGTGGGGCAAATTACAATGAGCAGTTCTTC.

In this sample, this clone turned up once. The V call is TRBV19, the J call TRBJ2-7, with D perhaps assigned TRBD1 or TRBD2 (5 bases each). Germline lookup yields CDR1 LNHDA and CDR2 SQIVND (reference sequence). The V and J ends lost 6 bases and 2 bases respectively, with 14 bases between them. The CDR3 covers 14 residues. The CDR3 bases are TGTGCCAGTAGCTACGGGACGGCTACCTACGAGCAGTACTTC. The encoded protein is CASSYGTATYEQYF.

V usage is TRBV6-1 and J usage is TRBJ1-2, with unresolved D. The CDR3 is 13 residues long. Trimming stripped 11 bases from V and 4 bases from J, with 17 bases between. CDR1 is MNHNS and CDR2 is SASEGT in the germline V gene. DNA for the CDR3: TGTGCCTTGAGACGAGGAGGCGTCTATGGCTACACCTTC. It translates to CALRRGGVYGYTF.

The CDR3 nucleotides read TGTGCCAGTAGTGAGGGTATCGGCAATCAGCCCCAGCATTTT. Residues: CASSEGIGNQPQHF. The rearrangement links TRBV19 to TRBJ1-5; D remains unclear. Per the germline V gene, CDR1 is LNHDA and CDR2 is SQIVND (reference sequence). V was clipped by 5 bases and J by 2 bases, with 10 bases between them. The CDR3 runs to 14 residues.

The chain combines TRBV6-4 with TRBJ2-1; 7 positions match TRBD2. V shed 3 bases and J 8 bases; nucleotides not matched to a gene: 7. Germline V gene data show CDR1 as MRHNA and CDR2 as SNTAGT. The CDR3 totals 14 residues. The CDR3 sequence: CASSDYHGGYEQFF. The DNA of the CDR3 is TGTGCCAGCAGTGATTACCACGGGGGGTATGAGCAGTTCTTC.

Written as DNA, the CDR3 is TGTGCAACAGGGGTTGGGGAGACCCAGTACTTC. Residues: CATGVGETQYF. This rearrangement joins TRBV19 to TRBJ2-5; 7 bases align to TRBD1. The germline gives CDR1 LNHDA, CDR2 SQIVND (reference sequence). The length of the CDR3 is 11 residues.

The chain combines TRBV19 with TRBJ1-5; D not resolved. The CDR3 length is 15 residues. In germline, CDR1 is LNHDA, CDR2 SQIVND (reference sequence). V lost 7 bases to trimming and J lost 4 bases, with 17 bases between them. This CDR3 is CASTLPGDFNQPQHF. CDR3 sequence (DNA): TGTGCCAGTACCCTCCCTGGAGATTTTAATCAGCCCCAGCATTTT.

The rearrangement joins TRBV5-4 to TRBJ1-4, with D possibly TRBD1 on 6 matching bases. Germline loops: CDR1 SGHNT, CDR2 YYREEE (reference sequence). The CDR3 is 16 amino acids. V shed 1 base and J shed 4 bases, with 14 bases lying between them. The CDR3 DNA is TGTGCCAGCAGCTTGAATCCGACAGGAGGTAATGAAAAACTGTTTTTT. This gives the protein CASSLNPTGGNEKLFF.

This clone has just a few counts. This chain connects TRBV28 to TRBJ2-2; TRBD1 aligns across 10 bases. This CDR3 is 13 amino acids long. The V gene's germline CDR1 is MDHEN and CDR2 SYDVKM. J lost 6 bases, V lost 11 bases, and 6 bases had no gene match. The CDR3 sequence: CAGKTGGPGELFF. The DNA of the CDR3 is TGTGCCGGAAAGACAGGGGGCCCCGGGGAGCTGTTTTTT.

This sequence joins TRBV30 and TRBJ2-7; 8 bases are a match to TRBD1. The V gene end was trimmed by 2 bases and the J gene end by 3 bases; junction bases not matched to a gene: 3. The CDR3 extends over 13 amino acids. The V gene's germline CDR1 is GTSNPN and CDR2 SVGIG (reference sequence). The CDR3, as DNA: TGTGCCTGGAGTATGACAGGGGACTACGAGCAGTACTTC. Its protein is CAWSMTGDYEQYF. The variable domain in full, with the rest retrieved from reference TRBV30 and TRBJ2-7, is SQTIHQWPATLVQPVGSPLSLECTVEGTSNPNLYWYRQAAGRGLQLLFYSVGIGQISSEVPQNLSASRPQDRQFILSSKKLLLSDSGFYLCAWSMTGDYEQYFGPGTRLTVT.

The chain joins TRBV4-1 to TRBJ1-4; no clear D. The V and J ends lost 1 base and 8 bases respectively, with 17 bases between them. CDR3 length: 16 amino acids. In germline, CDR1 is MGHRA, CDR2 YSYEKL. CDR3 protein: CASSQVWAPVDEKLFF. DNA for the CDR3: TGCGCCAGCAGCCAAGTTTGGGCCCCAGTCGACGAAAAACTGTTTTTT.

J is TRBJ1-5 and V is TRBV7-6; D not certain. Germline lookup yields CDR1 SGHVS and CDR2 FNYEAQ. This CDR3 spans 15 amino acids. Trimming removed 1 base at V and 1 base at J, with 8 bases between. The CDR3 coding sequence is TGTGCCAGCAGCTTAGAACCGCTAAGCAATCAGCCCCAGCATTTT. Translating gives CASSLEPLSNQPQHF.

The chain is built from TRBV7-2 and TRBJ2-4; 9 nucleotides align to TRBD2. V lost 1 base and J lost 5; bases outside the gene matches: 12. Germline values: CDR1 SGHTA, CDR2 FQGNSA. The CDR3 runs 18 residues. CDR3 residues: CASSLGVASGVIENIQYF. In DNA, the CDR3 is TGTGCCAGCAGCTTAGGAGTGGCTAGCGGGGTTATCGAAAACATTCAGTACTTC.

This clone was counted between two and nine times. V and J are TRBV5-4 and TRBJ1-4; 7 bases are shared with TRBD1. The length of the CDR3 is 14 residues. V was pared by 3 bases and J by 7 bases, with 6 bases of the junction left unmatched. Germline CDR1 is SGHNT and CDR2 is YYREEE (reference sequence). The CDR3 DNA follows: TGTGCCAGCAGCTCAGACAGGGAGCGTGAAAAACTGTTTTTT. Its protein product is CASSSDREREKLFF.

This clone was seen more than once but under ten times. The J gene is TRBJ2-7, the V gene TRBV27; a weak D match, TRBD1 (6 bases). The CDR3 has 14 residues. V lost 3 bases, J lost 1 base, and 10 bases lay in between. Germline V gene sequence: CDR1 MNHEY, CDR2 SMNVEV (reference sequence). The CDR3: CASSFTGQSYEQYF. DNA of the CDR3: TGTGCCAGCAGTTTTACGGGACAATCCTACGAGCAGTACTTC.

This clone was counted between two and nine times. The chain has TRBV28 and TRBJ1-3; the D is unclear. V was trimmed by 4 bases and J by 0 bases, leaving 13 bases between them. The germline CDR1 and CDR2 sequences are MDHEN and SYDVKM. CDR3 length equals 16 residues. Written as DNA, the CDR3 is TGTGCCAGCAGTTCGACCTTGACCAGCTCTGGAAACACCATATATTTT. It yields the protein CASSSTLTSSGNTIYF.

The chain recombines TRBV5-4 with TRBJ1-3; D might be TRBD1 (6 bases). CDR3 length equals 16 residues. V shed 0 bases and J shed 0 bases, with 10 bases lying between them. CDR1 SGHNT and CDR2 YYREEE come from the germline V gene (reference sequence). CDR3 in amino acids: CASSLGAGVSGNTIYF. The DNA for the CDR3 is TGTGCCAGCAGCTTGGGAGCAGGGGTCTCTGGAAACACCATATATTTT.

As DNA, the CDR3 is TGTGCCAGCAGTTACTCATCGGGGGGGCCCCCCGGGGAGCTGTTTTTT. Translating gives CASSYSSGGPPGELFF. V is TRBV6-5 and J is TRBJ2-2, with 8 positions matching TRBD2. Trimming at V came to 0 bases and at J to 6 bases, leaving 6 bases not matched to a gene. The length of the CDR3 is 16 residues. CDR1 is MNHEY, CDR2 SVGAGI, per germline.

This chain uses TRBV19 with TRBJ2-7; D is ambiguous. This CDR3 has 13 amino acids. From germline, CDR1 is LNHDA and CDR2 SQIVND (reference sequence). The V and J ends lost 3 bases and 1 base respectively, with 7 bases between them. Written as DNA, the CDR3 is TGTGCCAGTAGTATTACCGCATCCTACGAGCAGTACTTC. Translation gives CASSITASYEQYF.

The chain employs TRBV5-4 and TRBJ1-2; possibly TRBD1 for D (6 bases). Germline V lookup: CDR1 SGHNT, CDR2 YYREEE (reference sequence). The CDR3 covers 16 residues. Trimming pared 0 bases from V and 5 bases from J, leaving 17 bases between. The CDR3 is CASSLDPGGEKYGYTF. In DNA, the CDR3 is TGTGCCAGCAGCTTGGATCCCGGGGGCGAGAAGTATGGCTACACCTTC.

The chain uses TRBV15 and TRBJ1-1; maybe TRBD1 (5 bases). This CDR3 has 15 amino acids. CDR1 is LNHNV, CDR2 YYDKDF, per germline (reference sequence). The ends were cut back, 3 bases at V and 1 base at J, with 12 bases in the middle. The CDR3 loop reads CATSRGGAANTEAFF. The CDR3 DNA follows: TGTGCCACCAGCAGGGGAGGGGCTGCGAACACTGAAGCTTTCTTT.

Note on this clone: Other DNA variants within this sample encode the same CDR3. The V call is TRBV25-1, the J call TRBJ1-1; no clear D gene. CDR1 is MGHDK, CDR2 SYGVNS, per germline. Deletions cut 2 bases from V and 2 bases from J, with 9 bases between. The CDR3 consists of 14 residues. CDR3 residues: CASSEDALNTEAFF. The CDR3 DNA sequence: TGTGCCAGCAGTGAAGATGCCCTAAACACTGAAGCTTTCTTT.

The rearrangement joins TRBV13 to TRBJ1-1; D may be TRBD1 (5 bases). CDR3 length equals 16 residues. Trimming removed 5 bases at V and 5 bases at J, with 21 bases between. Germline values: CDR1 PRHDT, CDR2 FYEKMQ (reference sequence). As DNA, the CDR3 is TGTGCCAGCAGCCGCCGGAGGCCGGGGGGGAGAACTGAAGCTTTCTTT. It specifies CASSRRRPGGRTEAFF.

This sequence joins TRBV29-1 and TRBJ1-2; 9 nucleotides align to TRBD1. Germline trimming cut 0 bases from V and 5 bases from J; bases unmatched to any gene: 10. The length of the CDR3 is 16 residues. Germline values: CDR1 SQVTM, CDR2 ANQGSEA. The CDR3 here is CSVEDRGTGHLYGYTF. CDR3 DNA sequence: TGCAGCGTTGAAGATCGGGGGACAGGGCACCTATATGGCTACACCTTC.

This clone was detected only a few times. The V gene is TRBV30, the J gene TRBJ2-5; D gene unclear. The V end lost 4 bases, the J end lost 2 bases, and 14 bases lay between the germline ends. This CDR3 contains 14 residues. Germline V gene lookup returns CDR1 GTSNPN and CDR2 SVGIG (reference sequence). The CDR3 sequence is CAWNPDSHQETQYF. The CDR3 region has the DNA TGTGCCTGGAACCCCGACTCCCATCAAGAGACCCAGTACTTC.